Included here is one T cell receptor beta chain sequence, with context. It has no known antigen specificity. No base quality information exists; no much larger clone differs at one position. These data belong to a study of Graves' ophthalmopathy and Graves' hyperthyroidism (dated by TCRdb to 2016 to 2018). Some background on the complete study: Hyperthyroidism was defined as stable when no progression to ophthalmopathy occurred within 18 months of follow-up. TCR beta repertoire signatures were used to distinguish Graves' ophthalmopathy from Graves' hyperthyroidism and to predict progression to ophthalmopathy. In total, 135 blood samples were TCR-sequenced: around 42 ophthalmopathy, roughly 80 hyperthyroidism and some 17 hyperthyroidism-to-ophthalmopathy patients. To explore V-J signatures distinguishing ophthalmopathy from hyperthyroidism, a discovery set of around 97 patients (43 ophthalmopathy, 55 to 60 stable hyperthyroidism) was enrolled. The independent validation cohort included 20 or so hyperthyroidism patients plus 17 patients who later progressed from hyperthyroidism to ophthalmopathy. In several hyperthyroidism patients, the T-cell repertoire of thyroid tissue was compared with the T-cell repertoire of blood. Following sample collection, hyperthyroidism patients were given methimazole at a starting dose of 30 mg daily, and ophthalmopathy patients were given high-dose intravenous methylprednisolone.

For repertoire sequencing, the TCR beta CDR3 regions were amplified from RNA transcripts. The first round of RT-PCR was done with HTBI primers and the Qiagen OneStep RT-PCR kit, and was followed by a second round of multiplex PCR, then size selection and purification. Sequencing of the libraries was carried out on an Illumina HiSeq2000 in paired-end mode with 100 bp reads. The original pipeline was this. SOAPnuke was used for read processing, and reads with adapters, uncalled bases, a mean Phred below 15, or no exact constant-primer or identifier match were discarded. COPE v1.2.5 was used to merge the high-quality paired reads. Each unique nucleotide sequence was defined as a clonotype, and clonotypes were aligned to IMGT TRB V, D and J references with MiTCR v1.1. Analysis was restricted to V-J combinations with a frequency above 0.0001, which covered about 99% of repertoires. For each V-J combination, a TCR clonal expansion and chaos score was defined as the ratio of F50 clonal expansion to chaos observed in the TCRdist matrix. Welch's t-statistics and random forest were used to reduce features to about a dozen V-J combinations, which were fed into a naive Bayes classifier. The Morisita-Horn index was used to measure how similar the thyroid and blood repertoires were. TCRdb reran the public reads through fastp at Q25 and MiXCR, keeping productive beta chains. Rows are unified per CDR3 protein, each entry keeping the most common DNA and genes. The V and J calls here are based on TCRdb, not the publication. The table for this sample lists some 1.1 million distinct CDR3 sequences; about 38% of them were counted only once. The ten largest make up approximately 10% of the sample.

The hyperthyroidism patients were 18 to 65 years old and newly diagnosed, with a disease duration of less than 2 months. Patients with other autoimmune diseases, uncontrolled infections, pregnancy or lactation were excluded. Diagnosis was based on clinical symptoms, serum thyroxine, TRAb, thyroid ultrasound and orbital computed tomography. Total RNA was extracted using Trizol reagent, and RNA quality was checked on an Agilent 2100 Bioanalyzer. From the cysteine up to the phenylalanine, the CDR3 has a length of 16 residues. Only the CDR3 DNA stays, 48 bases, in frame from base 1. The germline V gene yields SGHVS for CDR1 and FQNEAQ for CDR2. V lost 5 bases and J lost 5 bases; the stretch between them is 18 bases long. On the study overall, not on this receptor specifically: No statistical method was used to predetermine the sample size, and group allocation was not hidden from the investigators. In validation, the model predicted ophthalmopathy progression with about 64% sensitivity and roughly 72% specificity; roughly 12 predicted patients were CT-confirmed with GO in a median of approximately 6.5 months. In cross-validation, the 13-signature model distinguished ophthalmopathy from stable hyperthyroidism with approximately 90% sensitivity and roughly 81% specificity, while in the test set the corresponding values were about 80% and 75%. Most of the expanded thyroid clonotypes with a frequency above 0.001 were also detected in blood, and it was suggested that the thyroid immune response may be reflected by blood repertoires.

This sequence originates from an adult man with Graves' hyperthyroidism. Recombination connected TRBV7-8 to TRBJ1-4; no D segment can be confidently identified. Sample: peripheral blood or thyroid tissue (not recorded which). In nucleotide form, the sequence is TGTGCCAGCAGCCAAGGTGGAGGCCTTGGAAATGAAAAACTGTTTTTT. Its translation reads: CASSQGGGLGNEKLFF.